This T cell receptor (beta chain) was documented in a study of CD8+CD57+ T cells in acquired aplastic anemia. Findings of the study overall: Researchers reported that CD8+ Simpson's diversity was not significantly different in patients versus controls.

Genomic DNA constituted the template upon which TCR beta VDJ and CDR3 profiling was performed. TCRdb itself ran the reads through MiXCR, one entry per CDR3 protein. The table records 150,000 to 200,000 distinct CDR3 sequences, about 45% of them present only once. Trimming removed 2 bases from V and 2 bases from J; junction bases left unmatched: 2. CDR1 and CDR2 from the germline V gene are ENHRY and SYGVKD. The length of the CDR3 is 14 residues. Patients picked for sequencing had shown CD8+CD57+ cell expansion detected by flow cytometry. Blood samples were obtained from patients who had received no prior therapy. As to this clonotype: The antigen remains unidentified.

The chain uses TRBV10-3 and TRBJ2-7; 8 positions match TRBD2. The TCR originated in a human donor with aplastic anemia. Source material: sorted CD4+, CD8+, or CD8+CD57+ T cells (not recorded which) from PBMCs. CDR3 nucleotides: TGTGCCATCAGTGAGAACGGGGGGGCCTACGAGCAGTACTTC. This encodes CAISENGGAYEQYF.